This T cell receptor (beta chain) was sequenced in a study of CD8 T cells in ankylosing spondylitis. Study-wide results and limits: Among TCR beta sequences, a motif of several highly homologous variants appeared characteristic of ankylosing spondylitis blood. Several of the motif variants were reported before in synovial fluid and blood from reactive arthritis.

This clonotype was recorded a few times. Its matching antigen is unknown. This CDR3 comprises 15 residues. Germline loops: CDR1 SGHNT, CDR2 YENEEA. Trimming took 5 bases from V and 5 from J; bases not matched to a gene: 9. TCRdb re-called the 5' RACE reads through MiXCR, storing one row per CDR3 protein. The table records approximately 39,000 distinct CDR3 sequences, roughly 9.6% of them present only once. The origin of this receptor is a male donor with ankylosing spondylitis. The chain couples TRBV11-3 to TRBJ2-5; 9 bases fit TRBD1. Sequencing used synovial fluid, either unsorted or a sorted T cell fraction (not recorded which). CDR3 loop: CASSEGTGFGETQYF. In DNA, the CDR3 is TGTGCCAGCAGCGAGGGGACAGGGTTTGGGGAGACCCAGTACTTC.